These 10 T cell receptor beta chains were sequenced from one sample in a study of T cell responses to AZD1222 COVID-19 vaccine. Measured with immunoSEQ multiplex PCR; TCRdb has only the in-frame clones, and not every one. In the table there are more than 85,000 clones, around 90% of which are singletons. The sample in question was peripheral blood, obtained on day 0 of AZD1222 vaccination. The receptor set was obtained from an adult in good health.

This clone has just a few counts. V gene TRBV19 combines with J gene TRBJ1-2, with D tentatively TRBD1 (6 bases). Trimming stripped 8 bases from V and 5 bases from J, with 15 bases between. Germline V gene sequence: CDR1 LNHDA, CDR2 SQIVND (reference sequence). This CDR3 region has 13 residues. CDR3 coding DNA: TGTGCCAGTTCAGACGACAGGAGGTATGGCTACACCTTC. It translates to CASSDDRRYGYTF. The full variable domain, in which reference TRBV19 and TRBJ1-2 provide the parts outside the CDR3, is DGGITQSPKYLFRKEGQNVTLSCEQNLNHDAMYWYRQDPGQGLRLIYYSQIVNDFQKGDIAEGYSVSREKKESFPLTVTSAQKNPTAFYLCASSDDRRYGYTFGSGTRLTVV.

The chain carries TRBV2 and TRBJ2-3; 10 nucleotides agree with TRBD2. J was trimmed by 5 bases and V by 4 bases; bases with no gene match: 9. The CDR3 runs to 16 residues. The germline V gene has CDR1 SNHLY and CDR2 FYNNEI. CDR3 loop: CASSGESGGAEDTQYF. CDR3 nucleotide sequence: TGTGCCAGCAGTGGAGAGAGCGGGGGGGCGGAAGATACGCAGTATTTT.

The chain joins TRBV7-2 to TRBJ1-5; D ambiguous. CDR1 SGHTA and CDR2 FQGNSA come from the germline V gene. Trimming removed 5 bases from V and 2 bases from J, with 7 bases in between. The CDR3 consists of 13 residues. As DNA, the CDR3 is TGTGCCAGCAGCCGGGTCCGCAATCAGCCCCAGCATTTT. It yields the protein CASSRVRNQPQHF.

The rearrangement joins TRBV5-6 to TRBJ2-5; weak D call: TRBD2 (6 bases). CDR1 SGHDT and CDR2 YYEEEE come from the germline V gene. Trimming removed 1 base at V and 7 bases at J, with 17 bases between. The CDR3 consists of 15 residues. CDR3 residues: CASSLPPGLGGTQYF. The CDR3 bases are TGTGCCAGCAGCTTGCCCCCGGGACTCGGTGGGACCCAGTACTTC.

The rearrangement uses TRBV28 and TRBJ1-2; 7 nucleotides align to TRBD1. The CDR3 has 12 residues. The V segment lost 6 bases and the J segment 5 bases; nucleotides outside the gene matches: 3. Germline lookup yields CDR1 MDHEN and CDR2 SYDVKM. The CDR3 sequence: CASRLQGYGYTF. The CDR3 DNA sequence: TGTGCCAGCAGATTACAGGGGTATGGCTACACCTTC.

The chain recombines TRBV6-2 or TRBV6-3 with TRBJ2-7; 10 bases align to TRBD2. Germline V gene sequence: CDR1 MNHEY, CDR2 SVGEGT. Germline trimming cut 2 bases from V and 2 bases from J; bases unmatched to any gene: 9. The CDR3 covers 17 residues. Here the CDR3 reads CASSYTASGSMPYEQYF. As DNA, the CDR3 is TGTGCCAGCAGTTACACGGCTAGCGGGAGCATGCCCTACGAGCAGTACTTC.

This chain connects TRBV10-3 to TRBJ1-2; weak D call: TRBD1 (5 bases). The CDR3 has 15 residues. The V gene's germline CDR1 is ENHRY and CDR2 SYGVKD. Trimming pared 2 bases from V and 3 bases from J, leaving 13 bases between. For the CDR3, the DNA is TGTGCCATCAGTGAGCTGGGCAGGGAGGACTATGGCTACACCTTC. This translates into CAISELGREDYGYTF.

The chain carries TRBV6-2 or TRBV6-3 and TRBJ2-7, with 11 nucleotides matching TRBD1. This CDR3 is 14 amino acids long. Per germline, CDR1 MNHEY and CDR2 SVGEGT. After removal of 7 bases from V and 3 bases from J, the junction contained 5 bases not matched to a gene. The CDR3, as DNA: TGTGCCAGCACCCCCGGGACAGGGGGCTACGAGCAGTACTTC. It is translated as CASTPGTGGYEQYF.

The rearrangement uses TRBV5-1 and TRBJ2-7; TRBD1 is a possible D gene (5 bases). Germline CDR1 SGHRS, CDR2 YFSETQ. The CDR3 length is 14 residues. V was trimmed by 4 bases and J by 5 bases, leaving 16 bases between them. The CDR3 protein is CASSPSGLRDEQYF. CDR3 bases: TGCGCCAGCAGCCCCTCAGGGCTCAGGGACGAGCAGTACTTC.

The gene calls are TRBV7-2 and TRBJ1-4; 7 nucleotides align to TRBD1. Germline V gives CDR1 SGHTA, CDR2 FQGNSA. The CDR3 is made up of 14 amino acids. The junction had 7 bases not matched to a gene; V was cut back by 5 bases and J by 7 bases. CDR3: CASSPDRWSEKLFF. The CDR3 coding sequence is TGTGCCAGCAGCCCGGACAGGTGGTCTGAAAAACTGTTTTTT.